Below, 2 T cell receptor beta chains from the same sample are listed, as sequenced in a study of cytomegalovirus exposure and HLA in healthy donors. The PCR contained 60 Vbeta and 13 Jbeta primers. Only in-frame clones appear in the TCRdb table, and some are missing; sequencing was by immunoSEQ multiplex PCR. The repertoire has some 79,000 clones, less than 80% of them found once; the top ten carry about 15%. The material sequenced was PBMCs. The receptor source for this set is a middle-aged woman in good health and CMV-seropositive.

The chain joins TRBV28 to TRBJ1-2; D uncertain. The ends were cut back, 3 bases at V and 8 bases at J, with 28 bases in the middle. CDR1 and CDR2 (germline): MDHEN, SYDVKM. This CDR3 is 18 amino acids long. The DNA for the CDR3 is TGTGCCAGCAGTTTGGCCCGCGGTTTTGGGTATGGAGTAGGAGGCTACACCTTC. Encoded protein: CASSLARGFGYGVGGYTF.

This rearrangement joins TRBV18 to TRBJ1-1; possibly TRBD1 for D (5 bases). Germline CDR1 reads KGHSH; CDR2 reads LQKENI. The V end lost 4 bases, the J end lost 0 bases, and 15 bases lay between the germline ends. There are 16 residues in the CDR3. This CDR3 reads CASSRGGTIMNTEAFF. The CDR3 DNA follows: TGTGCCAGCTCACGGGGGGGGACCATCATGAACACTGAAGCTTTCTTT.